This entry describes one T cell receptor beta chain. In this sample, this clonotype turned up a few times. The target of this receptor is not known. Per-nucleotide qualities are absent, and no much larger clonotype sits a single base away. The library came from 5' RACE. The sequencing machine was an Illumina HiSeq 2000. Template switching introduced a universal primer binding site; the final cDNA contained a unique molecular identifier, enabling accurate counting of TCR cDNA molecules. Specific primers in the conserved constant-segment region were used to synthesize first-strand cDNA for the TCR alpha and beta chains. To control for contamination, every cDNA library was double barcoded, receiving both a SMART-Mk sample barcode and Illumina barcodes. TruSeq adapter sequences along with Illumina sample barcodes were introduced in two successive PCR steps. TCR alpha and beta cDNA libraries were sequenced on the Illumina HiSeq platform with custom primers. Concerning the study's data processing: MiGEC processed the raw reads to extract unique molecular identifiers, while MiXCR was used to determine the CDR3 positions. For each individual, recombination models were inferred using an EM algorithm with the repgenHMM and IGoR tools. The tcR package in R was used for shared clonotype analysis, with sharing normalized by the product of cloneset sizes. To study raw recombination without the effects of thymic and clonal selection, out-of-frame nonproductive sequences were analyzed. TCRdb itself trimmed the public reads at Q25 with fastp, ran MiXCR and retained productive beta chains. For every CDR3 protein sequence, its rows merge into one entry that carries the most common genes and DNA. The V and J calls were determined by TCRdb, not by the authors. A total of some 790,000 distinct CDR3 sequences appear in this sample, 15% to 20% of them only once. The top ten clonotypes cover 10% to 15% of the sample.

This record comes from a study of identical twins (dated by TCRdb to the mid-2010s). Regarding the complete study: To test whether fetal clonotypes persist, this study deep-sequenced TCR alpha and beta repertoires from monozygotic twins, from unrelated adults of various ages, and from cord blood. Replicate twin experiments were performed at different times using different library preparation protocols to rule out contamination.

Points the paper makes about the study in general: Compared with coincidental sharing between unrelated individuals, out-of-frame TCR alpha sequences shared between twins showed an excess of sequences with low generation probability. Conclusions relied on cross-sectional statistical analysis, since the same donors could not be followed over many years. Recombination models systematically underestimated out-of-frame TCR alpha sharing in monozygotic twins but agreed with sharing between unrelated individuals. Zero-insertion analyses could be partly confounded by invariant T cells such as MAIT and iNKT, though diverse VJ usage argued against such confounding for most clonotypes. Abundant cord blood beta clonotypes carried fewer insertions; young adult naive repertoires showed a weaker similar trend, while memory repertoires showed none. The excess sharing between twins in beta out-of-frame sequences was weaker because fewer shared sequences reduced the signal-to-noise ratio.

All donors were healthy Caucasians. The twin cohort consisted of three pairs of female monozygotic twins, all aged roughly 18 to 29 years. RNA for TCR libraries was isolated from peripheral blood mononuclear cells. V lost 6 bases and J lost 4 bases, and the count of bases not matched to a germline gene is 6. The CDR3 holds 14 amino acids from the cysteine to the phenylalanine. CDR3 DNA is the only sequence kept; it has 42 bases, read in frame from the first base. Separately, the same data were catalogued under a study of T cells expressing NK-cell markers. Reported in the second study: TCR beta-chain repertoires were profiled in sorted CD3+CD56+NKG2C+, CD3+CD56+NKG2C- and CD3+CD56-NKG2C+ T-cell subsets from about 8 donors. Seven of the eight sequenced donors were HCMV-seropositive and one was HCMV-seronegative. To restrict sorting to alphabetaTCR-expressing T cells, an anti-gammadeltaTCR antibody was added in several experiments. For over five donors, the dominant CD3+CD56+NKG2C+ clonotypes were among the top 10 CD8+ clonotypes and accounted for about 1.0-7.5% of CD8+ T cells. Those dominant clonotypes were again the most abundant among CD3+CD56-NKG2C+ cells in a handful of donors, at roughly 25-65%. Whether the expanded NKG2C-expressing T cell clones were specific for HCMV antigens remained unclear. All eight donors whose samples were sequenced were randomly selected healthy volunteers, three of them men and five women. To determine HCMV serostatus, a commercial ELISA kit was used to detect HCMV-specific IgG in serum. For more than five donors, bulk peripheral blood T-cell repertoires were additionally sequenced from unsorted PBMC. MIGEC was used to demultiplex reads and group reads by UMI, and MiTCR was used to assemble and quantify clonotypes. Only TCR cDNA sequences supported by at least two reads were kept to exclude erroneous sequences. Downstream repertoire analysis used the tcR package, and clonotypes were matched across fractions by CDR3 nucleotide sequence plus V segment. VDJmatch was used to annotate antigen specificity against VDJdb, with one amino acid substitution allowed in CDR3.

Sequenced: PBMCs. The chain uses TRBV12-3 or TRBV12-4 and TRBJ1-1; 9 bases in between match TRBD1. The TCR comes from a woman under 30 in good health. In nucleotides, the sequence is TGTGCCAGCAGAGCGGGACAGGGACCCACTGAAGCTTTCTTT. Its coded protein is CASRAGQGPTEAFF.